This T cell receptor (beta chain) comes out of a study of blood T cell repertoires in COVID-19. Study details: Italy, Spain and the United States were the sources of the convalescent and acute COVID-19 samples. Sources were T cells, B-cell-depleted T cells, or PBMCs; the material itself was cDNA or gDNA.

The trim removed 2 bases at V and 6 bases at J, leaving 9 bases unmatched. Germline values: CDR1 GTSNPN, CDR2 SVGIG (reference sequence). The CDR3 has 15 residues. Per the original data handling: The assay estimated nucleated cells by amplifying reference gene primers. Sequencing was performed with immunoSEQ multiplex PCR; in TCRdb, only in-frame clones are kept and a portion is missing. The V and J calls and clone size come from that table; D and trimming were worked out from the DNA. The sample holds about 60,000 clones, 70% to 85% seen once. The TCR sequence derives from a man older than 75 with acute or convalescent COVID-19. This chain joins TRBV30 and TRBJ2-7; the match to TRBD2 covers 11 bases. Sequences were obtained from peripheral blood. As DNA, the CDR3 is TGTGCCTGGAGTCCCAAGACTAGCGGGATGGCCGAGCAGTACTTC. The encoded protein is CAWSPKTSGMAEQYF.